This is a list of T cell receptor beta chains from one sample in a study of blood T cell repertoires in COVID-19. Using immunoSEQ multiplex PCR, the repertoire was profiled, and TCRdb retains in-frame clones only, with some absent. The sample has around 180,000 clones; 75% to 90% are singletons. The sample consisted of PBMCs or T cells enriched from blood (not recorded which). The receptors stem from a woman between 40 and 50 years old with acute COVID-19. CDR3s include the opening cysteine and the closing phenylalanine or tryptophan. D genes are given only for firm matches. The size of a clone is reported for some rows only, either as once, few or many, or as a class for expanded clones.

D gene: TRBD1
V gene: TRBV5-4
J gene: TRBJ2-7
clone size: -
CDR3 protein: CASSGTDYEQYF
CDR3 DNA: TGTGCCAGCAGTGGGACAGACTACGAGCAGTACTTC

D gene: TRBD2
V gene: TRBV6-1
J gene: TRBJ2-7
clone size: few
CDR3 protein: CASSEAWRGISSYEQYF
CDR3 DNA: TGTGCCAGCAGTGAAGCGTGGCGGGGGATTAGCTCCTACGAGCAGTACTTC

D gene: -
V gene: TRBV4-3
J gene: TRBJ2-7
clone size: -
CDR3 protein: CASSQELTVTYEQYF
CDR3 DNA: TGCGCCAGCAGCCAAGAGTTGACAGTTACCTACGAGCAGTACTTC

D gene: -
V gene: TRBV28
J gene: TRBJ1-4
clone size: once
CDR3 protein: CASSLVDDSNEKLFF
CDR3 DNA: TGTGCCAGCAGTTTGGTCGACGACAGTAATGAAAAACTGTTTTTT

D gene: TRBD1
V gene: TRBV5-1
J gene: TRBJ1-6
clone size: -
CDR3 protein: CASRVGQGKSSPLHF
CDR3 DNA: TGCGCCAGCCGAGTTGGACAGGGGAAGAGTTCACCCCTCCACTTT

D gene: -
V gene: TRBV9
J gene: TRBJ1-4
clone size: -
CDR3 protein: CASSVAGGTTNEKLFF
CDR3 DNA: TGTGCCAGCAGCGTAGCAGGAGGAACAACTAATGAAAAACTGTTTTTT

D gene: -
V gene: TRBV28
J gene: TRBJ2-1
clone size: -
CDR3 protein: CASSLSGSYNEQFF
CDR3 DNA: TGTGCCAGCAGTTTATCCGGCTCCTACAATGAGCAGTTCTTC

D gene: TRBD1
V gene: TRBV6-6
J gene: TRBJ2-7
clone size: -
CDR3 protein: CASRTGTGGREQYF
CDR3 DNA: TGTGCCAGCAGAACGGGGACAGGGGGCCGCGAGCAGTACTTC

D gene: TRBD1
V gene: TRBV9
J gene: TRBJ1-2
clone size: -
CDR3 protein: CASSVEGQGVSYGYTF
CDR3 DNA: TGTGCCAGCAGCGTAGAGGGACAGGGGGTTTCCTATGGCTACACCTTC

D gene: TRBD2
V gene: TRBV18
J gene: TRBJ2-2
clone size: -
CDR3 protein: CASSPRGLAGEKSPGELFF
CDR3 DNA: TGTGCCAGCTCACCACGGGGACTAGCGGGAGAAAAGAGCCCCGGGGAGCTGTTTTTT

D gene: -
V gene: TRBV29-1
J gene: TRBJ1-2
clone size: -
CDR3 protein: CSVEAGARGYTF
CDR3 DNA: TGCAGCGTTGAGGCTGGGGCACGGGGCTACACCTTC

D gene: TRBD1
V gene: TRBV6-1
J gene: TRBJ1-1
clone size: -
CDR3 protein: CASSDTGAGTEAFF
CDR3 DNA: TGTGCCAGCAGTGATACAGGGGCGGGCACTGAAGCTTTCTTT

D gene: -
V gene: TRBV5-1
J gene: TRBJ1-1
clone size: -
CDR3 protein: CASSLVTDGYTEAFF
CDR3 DNA: TGCGCCAGCAGCTTGGTCACCGACGGGTACACTGAAGCTTTCTTT

D gene: TRBD1
V gene: TRBV2
J gene: TRBJ1-5
clone size: -
CDR3 protein: CASSPDRVRDQPQHF
CDR3 DNA: TGTGCCAGTAGCCCGGACAGGGTGAGGGATCAGCCCCAGCATTTT

D gene: -
V gene: TRBV10-1
J gene: TRBJ2-4
clone size: -
CDR3 protein: CASSERDTQGSSIAKNIQYF
CDR3 DNA: TGCGCCAGCAGTGAGAGGGACACTCAAGGAAGTTCTATAGCCAAAAACATTCAGTACTTC

D gene: -
V gene: TRBV11-2
J gene: TRBJ1-2
clone size: medium-sized
CDR3 protein: CASSFLRAGGYTF
CDR3 DNA: TGTGCCAGCAGCTTCTTACGGGCGGGAGGCTACACCTTC

D gene: -
V gene: TRBV10-1
J gene: TRBJ2-1
clone size: -
CDR3 protein: CASSEYPGNEQFF
CDR3 DNA: TGCGCCAGCAGTGAGTATCCGGGAAATGAGCAGTTCTTC

D gene: -
V gene: TRBV10-3
J gene: TRBJ2-3
clone size: -
CDR3 protein: CAISESGRSRTDTQYF
CDR3 DNA: TGTGCCATCAGTGAGTCGGGGCGGAGCCGCACAGATACGCAGTATTTT

D gene: TRBD1
V gene: TRBV6-6
J gene: TRBJ1-2
clone size: -
CDR3 protein: CASSSRTGEIYGYTF
CDR3 DNA: TGTGCCAGCAGTTCCCGGACAGGCGAGATCTATGGCTACACCTTC

D gene: -
V gene: TRBV6-2/TRBV6-3
J gene: TRBJ2-4
clone size: once
CDR3 protein: CASSYSGRVIENIQYF
CDR3 DNA: TGTGCCAGCAGTTACTCTGGCAGGGTAATCGAAAACATTCAGTACTTC

D gene: -
V gene: TRBV28
J gene: TRBJ1-3
clone size: few
CDR3 protein: CASSLRGINSGNTIYF
CDR3 DNA: TGTGCCAGCAGTTTGAGAGGAATTAACTCTGGAAACACCATATATTTT

D gene: -
V gene: TRBV6-5
J gene: TRBJ1-5
clone size: -
CDR3 protein: CASVPGYSNQPQHF
CDR3 DNA: TGTGCCAGCGTTCCGGGTTATAGCAATCAGCCCCAGCATTTT

D gene: TRBD1
V gene: TRBV28
J gene: TRBJ2-7
clone size: -
CDR3 protein: CASRQTGTGVYEQYF
CDR3 DNA: TGTGCCAGCAGACAAACCGGGACAGGGGTATACGAGCAGTACTTC

D gene: -
V gene: TRBV9
J gene: TRBJ1-4
clone size: -
CDR3 protein: CASSLGQSVANEKLFF
CDR3 DNA: TGTGCCAGCAGCCTAGGACAGTCAGTAGCTAATGAAAAACTGTTTTTT

D gene: TRBD1
V gene: TRBV6-5
J gene: TRBJ1-1
clone size: -
CDR3 protein: CASLISRDSTGAAFF
CDR3 DNA: TGTGCCAGCCTTATATCAAGGGACAGCACGGGGGCAGCTTTCTTT

D gene: -
V gene: TRBV19
J gene: TRBJ1-1
clone size: once
CDR3 protein: CASRGGDTEAFF
CDR3 DNA: TGTGCCAGTAGGGGGGGGGACACTGAAGCTTTCTTT

D gene: -
V gene: TRBV5-1
J gene: TRBJ2-1
clone size: -
CDR3 protein: CASTRVSSYNEQFF
CDR3 DNA: TGCGCCAGCACCCGGGTCAGCTCCTACAATGAGCAGTTCTTC

D gene: -
V gene: TRBV24-1
J gene: TRBJ2-1
clone size: -
CDR3 protein: CATSSGEVNEQFF
CDR3 DNA: TGTGCCACCAGTTCCGGGGAAGTCAATGAGCAGTTCTTC

D gene: -
V gene: TRBV12-5
J gene: TRBJ1-5
clone size: -
CDR3 protein: CASGLEWGGERSNQPQHF
CDR3 DNA: TGTGCTAGTGGTTTGGAATGGGGGGGCGAACGGAGCAATCAGCCCCAGCATTTT